Below are 27 T cell receptor beta chains sequenced from a single sample in a study of blood T cell repertoires in COVID-19. TCRdb's copy holds only in-frame clones and misses some; the assay was immunoSEQ multiplex PCR. The data show under 200,000 clones, around 89% seen once. The material sequenced was peripheral blood. The origin of the receptors is a man in his forties with active or convalescent COVID-19.

The chain is built from TRBV20-1 and TRBJ1-2, with TRBD1 identical over 7 bases. The CDR3 has 11 amino acids. The junction had 5 bases not matched to a gene; V was cut back by 5 bases and J by 8 bases. Germline V CDR1 and CDR2: DFQATT, SNEGSKA (reference sequence). The CDR3 sequence: CSARQGKGYTF. The CDR3 nucleotides are TGCAGTGCTCGACAGGGAAAGGGCTACACCTTC.

The J gene is TRBJ2-7, the V gene TRBV11-3; D possibly corresponds to TRBD2 (5 bases). Looked up from germline, CDR1 is SGHNT and CDR2 is YENEEA. Deletions cut 1 base from V and 9 bases from J, with 10 bases between. This CDR3 spans 12 amino acids. CDR3 coding DNA: TGTGCCAGCAGCTTAGGGGAGTCTCGGCAGTACTTC. Protein: CASSLGESRQYF. The entire variable domain, with the rest obtained from reference TRBV11-3 and TRBJ2-7, is as follows: EAGVVQSPRYKIIEKKQPVAFWCNPISGHNTLYWYLQNLGQGPELLIRYENEEAVDDSQLPKDRFSAERLKGVDSTLKIQPAELGDSAVYLCASSLGESRQYFGPGTRLTVT.

The V and J genes are TRBV2 and TRBJ1-5; D uncertain. In germline, CDR1 is SNHLY, CDR2 FYNNEI. This CDR3 contains 14 residues. V was cut by 7 bases and J by 0 bases, with 10 bases left in between. The CDR3 protein is CASTSVYSNQPQHF. CDR3 in DNA: TGTGCCAGCACGTCGGTTTATAGCAATCAGCCCCAGCATTTT. Drawing the rest from reference TRBV2 and TRBJ1-5, the complete variable domain is EPEVTQTPSHQVTQMGQEVILRCVPISNHLYFYWYRQILGQKVEFLVSFYNNEISEKSEIFDDQFSVERPDGSNFTLKIRSTKLEDSAMYFCASTSVYSNQPQHFGDGTRLSIL.

The genes are TRBV28 and TRBJ2-7; D not resolved. The CDR3 has 13 residues. Trimming shortened V by 3 bases and J by 4 bases, and 10 bases separated the two germline ends. Germline CDR1 is MDHEN and CDR2 is SYDVKM. This CDR3 is CASSFLQTYEQYF. In nucleotides, the CDR3 is TGTGCCAGCAGTTTCCTGCAGACATACGAGCAGTACTTC.

This clone was counted once. The junction and the germline gene differ at one end; a read error may be behind it. The rearrangement joins TRBV7-7 to TRBJ2-5; perhaps TRBD1 as D (5 bases). CDR3 size: 14 residues. Per germline, CDR1 SSHAT and CDR2 FNYEAQ (reference sequence). The CDR3 DNA is TGTGCTAGCAGCTTAGGACAAATACAAGAGACCCAGTACTTC. This encodes CASSLGQIQETQYF.

The chain joins TRBV2 to TRBJ1-5; D is possibly TRBD1 (6 bases). V lost 6 bases to trimming and J lost 2 bases, with 17 bases between them. The CDR3 is 16 amino acids. Germline V gives CDR1 SNHLY, CDR2 FYNNEI. CDR3 nucleotide sequence: TGTGCCAGCAGACGGGACACGGTCCCGGGCAATCAGCCCCAGCATTTT. Translated, it gives CASRRDTVPGNQPQHF.

This clone was found once. CDR3 sequence reads: CASSASDRFGEKLFF. CDR3 bases: TGTGCCAGCAGCGCTTCCGACAGGTTTGGGGAAAAACTGTTTTTT. This rearrangement joins TRBV5-4 to TRBJ1-4; tentative D call: TRBD1 (6 bases). V dropped 4 bases and J dropped 8 bases, with 18 bases sitting between them. The CDR3 runs 15 residues. Germline assignment: CDR1 SGHNT and CDR2 YYREEE (reference sequence). Based on the CDR3 plus reference TRBV5-4 and TRBJ1-4, the full variable domain is ETGVTQSPTHLIKTRGQQVTLRCSSQSGHNTVSWYQQALGQGPQFIFQYYREEENGRGNFPPRFSGLQFPNYSSELNVNALELDDSALYLCASSASDRFGEKLFFGSGTQLSVL.

This rearrangement joins TRBV5-1 to TRBJ1-1; no clear D. Germline assignment: CDR1 SGHRS and CDR2 YFSETQ. V was cut by 1 base and J by 8 bases, with 9 bases left in between. The CDR3 runs to 12 residues. The CDR3 coding sequence is TGCGCCAGCAGCTTGTGGCCGCTCGAAGCTTTCTTT. Translated: CASSLWPLEAFF.

In this sample, this clone turned up once. This rearrangement joins TRBV18 to TRBJ1-2; TRBD1 aligns across 7 bases. The CDR3 runs to 14 residues. CDR1 KGHSH and CDR2 LQKENI come from the germline V gene. Trimming removed 3 bases from V and 6 bases from J; junction bases left unmatched: 7. The CDR3 nucleotides are TGTGCCAGCTCACCCGACAGGGTTGAGAATGGCTACACCTTC. Translated: CASSPDRVENGYTF.

V and J are TRBV20-1 and TRBJ2-6, with 8 bases fitting TRBD1. The germline CDR1 and CDR2 sequences are DFQATT and SNEGSKA (reference sequence). V gave up 3 bases and J gave up 1 base; unmatched junction bases: 11. The CDR3 extends over 18 amino acids. CDR3 residues: CSASSQGARTSGANVLTF. The CDR3 DNA reads TGCAGTGCTAGTTCTCAGGGGGCCAGGACTTCTGGGGCCAACGTCCTGACTTTC.

The chain links TRBV4-3 to TRBJ1-1; D might be TRBD1 (6 bases). CDR1 and CDR2 (germline): LGHNA, YSLEER. Trimming pared 0 bases from V and 2 bases from J, leaving 16 bases between. This CDR3 is built from 17 residues. CDR3 sequence (DNA): TGCGCCAGCAGCCAAGATCCCACAGGGATATATAACACTGAAGCTTTCTTT. Residues: CASSQDPTGIYNTEAFF.

This rearrangement joins TRBV7-2 to TRBJ2-2, with a tentative D call TRBD1 (5 bases). V dropped 6 bases and J dropped 5 bases, with 22 bases sitting between them. The CDR3 spans 17 residues. The germline CDR1 and CDR2 sequences are SGHTA and FQGNSA. The CDR3 sequence: CASSSRRVGSRTGELFF. In DNA, the CDR3 is TGTGCCAGCAGTAGCCGCAGGGTAGGGTCGAGGACCGGGGAGCTGTTTTTT. The entire variable domain, with the rest obtained from reference TRBV7-2 and TRBJ2-2, is as follows: GAGVSQSPSNKVTEKGKDVELRCDPISGHTALYWYRQSLGQGLEFLIYFQGNSAPDKSGLPSDRFSAERTGGSVSTLTIQRTQQEDSAVYLCASSSRRVGSRTGELFFGEGSRLTVL.

J is TRBJ2-5 and V is TRBV6-6; 7 bases agree with TRBD2. CDR3 length: 16 residues. Germline trimming cut 2 bases from V and 3 bases from J; bases unmatched to any gene: 9. The V gene's germline CDR1 is MNHNY and CDR2 SVGAGI (reference sequence). CDR3 sequence: CASSYRSLAGEETQYF. The CDR3 DNA reads as TGTGCCAGCAGTTACAGGTCTTTGGCGGGGGAAGAGACCCAGTACTTC.

This clone came up once. CDR3 amino acids: CASSYDRGKEATQYF. CDR3 DNA sequence: TGTGCCAGTAGTTACGACAGGGGAAAAGAAGCTACGCAGTATTTT. The chain uses TRBV19 and TRBJ2-3, with 8 bases fitting TRBD1. Germline V lookup: CDR1 LNHDA, CDR2 SQIVND (reference sequence). Unmatched junction bases numbered 12, after V lost 5 bases and J lost 8 bases. The CDR3 is 15 amino acids.

This sequence joins TRBV11-2 and TRBJ1-2; TRBD1 might be the D (6 bases). V lost 5 bases and J 6 bases, leaving 10 bases between the germline ends. Germline lookup yields CDR1 SGHAT and CDR2 FQNNGV. The CDR3 consists of 12 residues. CDR3 DNA: TGTGCCAGCAGCACACAGGGTAATGGCTACACCTTC. Encoded protein: CASSTQGNGYTF.

The CDR3 spells CASSLQGYNEQFF. CDR3 sequence (DNA): TGTGCCAGCAGTCTTCAGGGCTACAATGAGCAGTTCTTC. The rearrangement joins TRBV12-3 or TRBV12-4 to TRBJ2-1, with D tentatively TRBD1 (5 bases). Trimming stripped 5 bases from V and 3 bases from J, with 8 bases between. The CDR3 extends over 13 amino acids.

The chain uses TRBV6-5 and TRBJ2-7, with 7 bases fitting TRBD2. V lost 8 bases to trimming and J lost 7 bases; unmatched junction nucleotides: 17. In germline, CDR1 is MNHEY, CDR2 SVGAGI. The CDR3 length is 15 residues. CDR3 nucleotides: TGTGCCAGCTCCCGAAAGGGCGGGAGACCCCATGAGCAGTACTTC. Translation: CASSRKGGRPHEQYF.

The chain joins TRBV19 to TRBJ1-2; D uncertain. Trimming took off 6 bases at V and 6 bases at J, with 17 bases between the two ends. Germline assignment: CDR1 LNHDA and CDR2 SQIVND (reference sequence). The CDR3 runs 14 residues. The CDR3 bases are TGTGCCAGTAGCATTGGAGGGCTTTTGGATGGCTACACCTTC. It yields the protein CASSIGGLLDGYTF.

The chain is built from TRBV2 and TRBJ2-5, with TRBD2 matching over 13 bases. Germline V CDR1 and CDR2: SNHLY, FYNNEI. Germline trimming cut 4 bases from V and 6 bases from J; bases unmatched to any gene: 5. This CDR3 contains 15 residues. CDR3 coding DNA: TGTGCCAGCAGTGGGACTAGCGGGAGTATGAAGACCCAGTACTTC. As protein: CASSGTSGSMKTQYF.

The gene calls are TRBV5-5 and TRBJ2-5, with D possibly TRBD2 on 5 matching bases. The CDR3 is 13 residues long. Germline CDR1 reads SGHKS; CDR2 reads YYEKEE (reference sequence). The V end was cut by 1 base, the J end by 5 bases, with 9 bases between. CDR3 nucleotide sequence: TGTGCCAGCAGCTTGACGGGGTGGGAGACCCAGTACTTC. It specifies CASSLTGWETQYF. The whole variable domain, filled in from reference TRBV5-5 and TRBJ2-5, reads DAGVTQSPTHLIKTRGQQVTLRCSPISGHKSVSWYQQVLGQGPQFIFQYYEKEERGRGNFPDRFSARQFPNYSSELNVNALLLGDSALYLCASSLTGWETQYFGPGTRLLVL.

V usage is TRBV18 and J usage is TRBJ2-3, with D possibly TRBD1 on 6 matching bases. The V and J ends lost 3 bases and 4 bases respectively, with 20 bases between them. The germline gives CDR1 KGHSH, CDR2 LQKENI. This CDR3 region has 17 residues. CDR3 nucleotide sequence: TGTGCCAGCTCACCGATACCTACGGGACAAATCTCAGATACGCAGTATTTT. This gives the protein CASSPIPTGQISDTQYF.

The chain links TRBV15 to TRBJ2-1, with 7 bases matching TRBD2. This CDR3 is built from 16 residues. CDR1 is LNHNV and CDR2 is YYDKDF in the germline V gene (reference sequence). Losses at the gene ends were 0 bases for V and 7 bases for J; bases not matched to a gene: 9. The CDR3 protein is CATSRDYGGSRNEQFF. CDR3 sequence (DNA): TGTGCCACCAGCAGAGATTACGGCGGGAGTAGAAATGAGCAGTTCTTC.

The chain has TRBV6-2 or TRBV6-3 and TRBJ1-5, with D hard to call. Germline lookup yields CDR1 MNHEY and CDR2 SVGEGT. The CDR3 loop spans 15 amino acids. V was clipped by 0 bases and J by 4 bases, with 10 bases between them. In DNA form, the CDR3 reads TGTGCCAGCAGTTACTCGAGTGGAGGGAATCAGCCCCAGCATTTT. Translation gives CASSYSSGGNQPQHF.

The chain has TRBV28 and TRBJ1-5; D unclear. Trimming left V 6 bases short and J 2 bases short, with 5 bases between. CDR3 size: 12 residues. Germline V CDR1 and CDR2: MDHEN, SYDVKM. CDR3 amino acids: CASREGNQPQHF. The CDR3 DNA follows: TGTGCCAGCAGGGAGGGCAATCAGCCCCAGCATTTT.

This rearrangement joins TRBV5-1 to TRBJ2-1, with TRBD1 identical over 8 bases. The V segment lost 0 bases and the J segment 3 bases; nucleotides outside the gene matches: 2. The CDR3 extends over 15 amino acids. In germline, CDR1 is SGHRS, CDR2 YFSETQ. Here the CDR3 reads CASSLVGQGYNEQFF. DNA for the CDR3: TGCGCCAGCAGCTTGGTCGGACAGGGCTACAATGAGCAGTTCTTC.

The V call is TRBV7-9, the J call TRBJ2-7; a weak D match, TRBD1 (7 bases). This CDR3 has 15 residues. V lost 3 bases and J lost 2, with 14 bases in between. Germline CDR1 is SEHNR and CDR2 is FQNEAQ (reference sequence). The CDR3 protein is CASSFGGGLTYEQYF. The CDR3 DNA is TGTGCCAGCAGCTTCGGAGGGGGCCTCACCTACGAGCAGTACTTC. Full variable domain (remainder filled in from reference TRBV7-9 and TRBJ2-7): DTGVSQNPRHKITKRGQNVTFRCDPISEHNRLYWYRQTLGQGPEFLTYFQNEAQLEKSRLLSDRFSAERPKGSFSTLEIQRTEQGDSAMYLCASSFGGGLTYEQYFGPGTRLTVT.

The chain carries TRBV7-2 and TRBJ1-1; 7 bases line up with TRBD1. This CDR3 region has 12 residues. Germline V CDR1 and CDR2: SGHTA, FQGNSA. Unmatched junction bases numbered 3, after V lost 5 bases and J lost 6 bases. The CDR3 protein is CASSQGQPEAFF. The CDR3 DNA reads as TGTGCCAGCAGCCAGGGACAGCCTGAAGCTTTCTTT. Full variable domain (rest looked up from reference TRBV7-2 and TRBJ1-1): GAGVSQSPSNKVTEKGKDVELRCDPISGHTALYWYRQSLGQGLEFLIYFQGNSAPDKSGLPSDRFSAERTGGSVSTLTIQRTQQEDSAVYLCASSQGQPEAFFGQGTRLTVV.